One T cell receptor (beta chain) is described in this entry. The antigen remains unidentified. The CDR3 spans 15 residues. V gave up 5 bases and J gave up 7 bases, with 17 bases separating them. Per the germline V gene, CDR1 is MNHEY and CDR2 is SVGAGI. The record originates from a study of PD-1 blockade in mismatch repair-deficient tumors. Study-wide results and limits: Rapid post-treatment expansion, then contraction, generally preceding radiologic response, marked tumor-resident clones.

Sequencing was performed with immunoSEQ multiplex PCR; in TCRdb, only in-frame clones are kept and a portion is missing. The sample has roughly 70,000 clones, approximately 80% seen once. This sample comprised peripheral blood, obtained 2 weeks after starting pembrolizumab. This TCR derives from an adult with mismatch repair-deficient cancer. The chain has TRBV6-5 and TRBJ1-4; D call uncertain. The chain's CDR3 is CASSPRRRFIEKLFF. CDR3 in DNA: TGTGCCAGCAGTCCTCGACGCAGGTTTATTGAAAAACTGTTTTTT.